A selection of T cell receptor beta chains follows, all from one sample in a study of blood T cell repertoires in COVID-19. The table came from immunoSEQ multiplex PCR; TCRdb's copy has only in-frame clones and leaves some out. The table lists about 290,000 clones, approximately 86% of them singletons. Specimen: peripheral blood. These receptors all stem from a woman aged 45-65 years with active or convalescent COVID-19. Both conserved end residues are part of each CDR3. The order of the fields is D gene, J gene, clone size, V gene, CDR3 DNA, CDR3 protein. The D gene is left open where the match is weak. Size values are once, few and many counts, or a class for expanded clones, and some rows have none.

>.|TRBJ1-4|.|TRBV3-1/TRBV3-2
TGTGCCAGCAGCCAAGAAACCGGAACTAATGAAAAACTGTTTTTT
CASSQETGTNEKLFF
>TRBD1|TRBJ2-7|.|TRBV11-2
TGTGCCAGCAGCTTACTGCCGAGGACAGGCCCCTACGAGCAGTACTTC
CASSLLPRTGPYEQYF
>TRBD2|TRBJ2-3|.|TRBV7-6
TGTGCCAGCAGCTTAGTTCCTAGCGGGGGACCCAGCACAGATACGCAGTATTTT
CASSLVPSGGPSTDTQYF
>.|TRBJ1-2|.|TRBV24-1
TGTGCCACCAGTGACCAGATTGGCTACACCTTC
CATSDQIGYTF
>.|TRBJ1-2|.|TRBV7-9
TGTGCCAGCAGCCCCCCCCGGACAGTCTCTTTTAACTATGGCTACACCTTC
CASSPPRTVSFNYGYTF
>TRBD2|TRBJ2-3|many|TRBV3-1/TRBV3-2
TGTGCCAGCAGCCTACGACGACTAGCGGGAGCCCGCACAGATACGCAGTATTTT
CASSLRRLAGARTDTQYF
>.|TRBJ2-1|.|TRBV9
TGTGCCAGCAGTCTGGGGACTGTCAATGAGCAGTTCTTC
CASSLGTVNEQFF
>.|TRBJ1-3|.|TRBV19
TGTGCCAGTACCGTACGGAGGGCTCTTGGAAACACCATATATTTT
CASTVRRALGNTIYF
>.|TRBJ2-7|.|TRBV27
TGTGCCAGCAGTTTGTTACTAGGTTCCCACGAGCAGTACTTC
CASSLLLGSHEQYF
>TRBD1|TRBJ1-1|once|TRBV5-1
TGCGCCAGCAGCTCCCCTACAGGGGGCTCAATGAACACTGAAGCTTTCTTT
CASSSPTGGSMNTEAFF
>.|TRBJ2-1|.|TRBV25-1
TGTGCCAGCAGTGAAAAGGAAAGGGGTCGATACAATGAGCAGTTCTTC
CASSEKERGRYNEQFF
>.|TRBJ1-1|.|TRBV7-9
TGTGCCAGCAGCTTACGGGCGTGGGGGGCTGAAGCTTTCTTT
CASSLRAWGAEAFF
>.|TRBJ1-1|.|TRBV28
TGTGCCAGCAGTTTAGTATCTAGGAGAATCATGAACACTGAAGCTTTCTTT
CASSLVSRRIMNTEAFF
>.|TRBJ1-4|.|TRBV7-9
TGTGCCAGCAGCTTACCCAAGACTACAACTAATGAAAAACTGTTTTTT
CASSLPKTTTNEKLFF
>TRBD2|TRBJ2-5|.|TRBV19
TGTGCCAGTACCTCGGGACGGGGACTAGGGACCCAGTACTTC
CASTSGRGLGTQYF
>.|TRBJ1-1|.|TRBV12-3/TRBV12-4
TGTGCCAGCAGTTTAGTTCGCGGTGAAGCTTTCTTT
CASSLVRGEAFF
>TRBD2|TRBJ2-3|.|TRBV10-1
TGCGCCAGCAGTCTTAGCGGGAGAGGGGATACGCAGTATTTT
CASSLSGRGDTQYF
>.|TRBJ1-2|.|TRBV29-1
TGCAGCGTCCGGACAGCGAACTATGGCTACACCTTC
CSVRTANYGYTF
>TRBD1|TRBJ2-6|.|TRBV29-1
TGCAGCCTTTCACCGTTGGGACAGAGAACTTCTGGGGCCAACGTCCTGACTTTC
CSLSPLGQRTSGANVLTF
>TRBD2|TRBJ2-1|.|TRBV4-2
TGTGCCAGCAGCCAAGATTGGTTAGCGGGTAACAATGAGCAGTTCTTC
CASSQDWLAGNNEQFF
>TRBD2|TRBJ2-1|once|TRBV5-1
TGCGCCAGCAGCTTGGGGTTAGCGGGAGTAGTAGTCGATGAGCAGTTCTTC
CASSLGLAGVVVDEQFF
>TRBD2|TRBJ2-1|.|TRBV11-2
TGTGCCAGCAGCTTAGAAGGGACTAGCCTTAATGAGCAGTTCTTC
CASSLEGTSLNEQFF